This T cell receptor beta chain was profiled in a study of Ad26.COV2.S vaccination and SARS-CoV-2 variants (dated by TCRdb to 2020 to 2022). In the study overall: Vaccine-arm donors came from COV1001, a multicentre, randomized, double-blind, placebo-controlled phase I-IIa trial of Ad26.COV2.S in healthy adults. Ad26.COV2.S was administered intramuscularly at a dose of 5x10^10 or 1x10^11 viral particles, either as one shot or as two shots given 56 days apart. Sequencing of the TCRbeta repertoire served to evaluate the specificity and breadth of SARS-CoV-2-reactive T cell receptors following Ad26.COV2.S vaccination. The TCR-sequenced set comprised around 30 samples: some 20 Ad26.COV2.S vaccine recipients, 5 placebo recipients and 8 SARS-CoV-2 convalescent individuals. Participants in the trial were split at random into five groups of five each, receiving low-dose or high-dose Ad26.COV2.S once or twice, or else placebo on both occasions. Investigators remained blinded to trial group allocation during experiments and outcome assessment.

The immunoSEQ Assay was used to sequence TCRbeta CDR3 regions. After extraction, genomic DNA underwent amplification by bias-controlled multiplex PCR, followed by high-throughput sequencing. Regarding the original processing steps: To quantify the absolute abundance of each unique TCRbeta CDR3 region, sequences were collapsed and filtered. T cell fraction was estimated by normalization of TCRbeta template counts to usable DNA, with usable DNA being measured through amplification of reference genes present in all nucleated cells. Repertoire TCRs were annotated as SARS-CoV-2-specific by exact matching of V gene, CDR3 amino acid sequence and J gene to a known reactive TCR set. The reference SARS-CoV-2 TCR set came from MIRA and was filtered for enrichment in COVID-19-positive ImmuneCODE repertoires, removing public or cross-reactive TCRs. Using the MIRA antigens, annotated TCRs were further analysed by specific ORF or by position within an ORF. Breadth was defined as annotated unique rearrangements over total unique productive rearrangements; depth was the summed frequency of those rearrangements. Group comparisons of TCR breadth used two-sided Wilcoxon rank-sum tests. The immuneACCESS repertoire file appears here via TCRdb, limited to in-frame rearrangements. These files lack a portion of the clones; in checked studies, under half of the deficit traces to unresolved V genes, and the cause of the others is not known. The D gene and trimming were derived from the DNA, and the V and J assignments and clone size from that table. The sample table lists about 350,000 clones, 80% to 90% of them with a count of one. The ten largest make up roughly 3.5% of the sample.

The sample's treatment or condition label, in plain terms: roughly 19 received Ad26.COV2.S at low or high dose, single or two shots; roughly 5 received placebo; per-sample allocation not given. Repertoires of vaccine and placebo recipients were sequenced from samples taken on day 63 after the first injection. In Cohort 1b, about 25 adults aged 18-55 years were enrolled at a single site in Boston, USA, between 29 July and 7 August 2020. Ad26.COV2.S was a replication-incompetent adenovirus type 26 vector expressing a prefusion-stabilized SARS-CoV-2 spike protein from the original Wuhan strain. Overall results and qualifications from the work: Substantial breadth of spike-specific CD8+ and CD4+ T cell responses was reported after vaccination. It was noted by the authors that total T cell responses may have been underestimated by the TCR breadth and depth analyses. Ad26.COV2.S recipients had higher spike-specific TCR breadth than placebo recipients (P = 0.0014). The study was not powered for comparison of responses between vaccine doses or regimens. Vaccine and placebo recipients had similar non-spike TCR breadth, a finding consistent with the vaccine containing only spike.

Note on this clone: No antigen is known for it. Per-nucleotide qualities are absent, and no much larger clonotype sits a single base away.

The CDR3 starts with the cysteine, ends with the phenylalanine, and has 15 residues. Only the CDR3 portion is preserved as DNA: 45 bases, with reading frame beginning at the first base. Ends trimmed: V by 0 bases, J by 8 bases; bases unmatched to a gene: 7. Via the germline V gene, CDR1 is SGHRS and CDR2 YFSETQ. The chain is encoded by TRBV5-1 joined to TRBJ1-4; TRBD1 fits 7 bases in the junction. The sequence was collected from a person aged 18-60 years who received the Ad26.COV2.S COVID-19 vaccine or a placebo. Sequenced material: peripheral blood, taken in a trial of Ad26.COV2.S vaccine versus placebo. The sequence in DNA is TGCGCCAGCAGCTTGGGACAGGGTTTCTACGAAAAACTGTTTTTT. This encodes CASSLGQGFYEKLFF.